The T cell receptor beta chain described here comes from a study of regulatory T cells in long-lasting Graves disease. This clonotype was counted between two and nine times. The antigen is undetermined. For TCR beta, libraries came from iRepertoire HTBI primers and Arm-PCR of CDR3 regions. TCRdb called the multiplex PCR reads again in MiXCR, with one record for every CDR3 protein. The sample holds about 470,000 distinct CDR3 sequences, about 20% seen once. Germline lookup yields CDR1 GTSNPN and CDR2 SVGIG (reference sequence). V lost 0 bases and J 3 bases, leaving 12 bases between the germline ends. This CDR3 contains 15 residues. Regarding time point: persistent/refractory GD, antithyroid drugs over 5 years with positive TRAb. Preparation of the TCR library used RNA extracted from PBMCs. Study-level results: Study was limited to peripheral blood, excluding thyroid tissue. Persistent patients shared 2,500 to 3,000 public clonotypes among themselves. Newly diagnosed patients shared fewer, at some 970.

The chain carries TRBV30 and TRBJ1-5, with D tentatively TRBD1 (5 bases). The sample in question was peripheral blood mononuclear cells (PBMCs), obtained when the disease was refractory, from a patient treated with antithyroid drugs. The receptor's source is a female donor with Graves disease. CDR3 DNA: TGTGCCTGGAGTGTAGGGCAGGGAAACAATCAGCCCCAGCATTTT. Its translation is CAWSVGQGNNQPQHF.